Only a few counts were recorded for the clone carrying this T cell receptor (beta chain). TCRdb processed the 5' RACE reads anew with MiXCR; each CDR3 protein has one entry. Here the sample spans 350,000 to 500,000 distinct CDR3 sequences, 20% being singletons. This sample was included in a study of T-cell memory formation after mild COVID-19. V lost 5 bases, J lost 7 bases, and 12 bases lay in between. The CDR3 length is 14 residues. Germline V gene lookup returns CDR1 MNHEY and CDR2 SMNVEV (reference sequence). Sequenced input: PBMCs or a T cell subset sorted from them (not recorded which). This chain connects TRBV27 to TRBJ1-6, with D perhaps TRBD1 (6 bases). The receptor was derived from an adult woman who had mild COVID-19 (a few samples of this study predate the infection). Cell type and time point are not known. The CDR3 here is CASSATGQNSPLHF. CDR3 nucleotides: TGTGCCAGCAGTGCAACAGGGCAAAATTCACCCCTCCACTTT.